The 23 T cell receptor beta chains below all came from one sample that was sequenced in a study of T-cell reconstitution after alpha-beta-depleted transplantation in children. Unique molecular identifiers tagged the TCRbeta library. TCRdb ran MiXCR on the PCR reads and lists one entry per CDR3 protein. The table records some 550,000 distinct CDR3 sequences, around 17% of them present only once. Source: PBMCs from the stem cell graft donor, taken from the stem cell graft. Receptor source: a human donor who donated a stem cell graft to a child with acute lymphoblastic leukemia.

The genes are TRBV14 and TRBJ2-7; D is possibly TRBD1 (6 bases). Trimming shortened V by 1 base and J by 1 base, and 8 bases separated the two germline ends. Germline assignment: CDR1 SGHDN and CDR2 FVKESK. CDR3 length: 14 amino acids. The CDR3: CASSQVQGSYEQYF. CDR3 DNA: TGTGCCAGCAGCCAAGTACAGGGATCCTACGAGCAGTACTTC.

The chain recombines TRBV19 with TRBJ2-1; possibly TRBD2 for D (5 bases). The CDR3 has 17 amino acids. The V end was cut by 0 bases, the J end by 4 bases, with 16 bases between. Germline loops: CDR1 LNHDA, CDR2 SQIVND (reference sequence). The CDR3, as DNA: TGTGCCAGTAGTATAGAGGGGAGTGCGGACTTATACAATGAGCAGTTCTTC. It yields the protein CASSIEGSADLYNEQFF. Full variable domain (rest looked up from reference TRBV19 and TRBJ2-1): DGGITQSPKYLFRKEGQNVTLSCEQNLNHDAMYWYRQDPGQGLRLIYYSQIVNDFQKGDIAEGYSVSREKKESFPLTVTSAQKNPTAFYLCASSIEGSADLYNEQFFGPGTRLTVL.

The genes are TRBV4-1 and TRBJ2-7, with D possibly being TRBD1 or TRBD2 (5 bases each). The CDR3 length is 14 residues. Germline CDR1 and CDR2: MGHRA and YSYEKL. V lost 1 base to trimming and J lost 5 bases, with 12 bases between them. CDR3 bases: TGCGCCAGCAGCCAAGTTGGGGGAAAGGACGAGCAGTACTTC. Encoded protein: CASSQVGGKDEQYF.

This clonotype was observed a few times. The J gene is TRBJ2-7, the V gene TRBV30; 8 positions agree with TRBD2. CDR3 length: 13 residues. With V trimmed by 4 bases and J by 0 bases, 2 bases remained unmatched. Germline V CDR1 and CDR2: GTSNPN, SVGIG (reference sequence). DNA for the CDR3: TGTGCCTGGAACGGGAGGGTCTCCTACGAGCAGTACTTC. This sequence encodes CAWNGRVSYEQYF.

This chain uses TRBV7-9 with TRBJ1-1; no definite D call. Germline CDR1 reads SEHNR; CDR2 reads FQNEAQ (reference sequence). This CDR3 is 12 amino acids long. The V end lost 5 bases, the J end lost 8 bases, and 12 bases lay between the germline ends. Here the CDR3 DNA reads TGTGCCAGCAGCGCCGACGCTCTCGAAGCTTTCTTT. Protein: CASSADALEAFF.

This clonotype was detected only a few times. The chain is built from TRBV3-1 and TRBJ2-1, with 10 bases fitting TRBD2. The germline V gene encodes CDR1 LGHDT and CDR2 YNNKEL (reference sequence). There are 16 residues in the CDR3. After removal of 4 bases from V and 6 bases from J, the junction contained 9 bases not matched to a gene. The CDR3 DNA follows: TGTGCCAGCAGCCCCCACGGAGCGGGAGGGTTCAATGAGCAGTTCTTC. It yields the protein CASSPHGAGGFNEQFF.

This clonotype was observed a few times. This chain uses TRBV20-1 with TRBJ1-5, with 10 bases matching TRBD1. Unmatched junction bases numbered 6, after V lost 6 bases and J lost 4 bases. The CDR3 runs 14 residues. Germline CDR1 reads DFQATT; CDR2 reads SNEGSKA (reference sequence). The CDR3 DNA follows: TGCAGTGCACGACAGGGGGCGCGGAATCAGCCCCAGCATTTT. Translation gives CSARQGARNQPQHF.

This clonotype was seen only a few times. The genes are TRBV19 and TRBJ1-1; D gene uncertain. Trimming cost V 5 bases and J 5 bases, with 12 bases left between them. Germline V CDR1 and CDR2: LNHDA, SQIVND (reference sequence). The CDR3 spans 13 residues. The CDR3 loop reads CASSATTGTEAFF. The CDR3 bases are TGTGCCAGTAGTGCCACAACGGGGACTGAAGCTTTCTTT.

Notes on this clonotype: At one of its ends the junction is not consistent with the germline gene, which may arise from a read error. The rearrangement links TRBV20-1 to TRBJ2-1, with D unclear. Germline CDR1 is DFQATT and CDR2 is SNEGSKA (reference sequence). The CDR3 is 17 residues long. The CDR3 DNA is TGCAGCGCTAGAGATCTATGGCTAGGACCCCTCGGCGATGAGCAGTTCTTC. This encodes CSARDLWLGPLGDEQFF.

The chain joins TRBV29-1 to TRBJ2-7; D unresolved. The CDR3 runs 15 residues. Per germline, CDR1 SQVTM and CDR2 ANQGSEA. V was trimmed by 1 base and J by 9 bases, leaving 22 bases between them. Here the CDR3 reads CSVEVVEILFTRQYF. CDR3 DNA sequence: TGCAGCGTTGAAGTGGTGGAGATTCTATTTACGAGGCAGTACTTC.

This clonotype was seen many times. V and J are TRBV13 and TRBJ2-7, with D unclear. This CDR3 spans 13 amino acids. Trimming stripped 4 bases from V and 0 bases from J, with 7 bases between. Germline CDR1 PRHDT, CDR2 FYEKMQ (reference sequence). In nucleotides, the CDR3 is TGTGCCAGCAGCTCGCGGAGCTCCTACGAGCAGTACTTC. Amino acids: CASSSRSSYEQYF.

The rearrangement uses TRBV5-1 and TRBJ1-1, with D unclear. Trimming cost V 4 bases and J 0 bases, with 16 bases left between them. The CDR3 length is 16 residues. The germline V gene encodes CDR1 SGHRS and CDR2 YFSETQ. CDR3 sequence: CASSAERAGMNTEAFF. As DNA, the CDR3 is TGCGCCAGCAGCGCGGAAAGGGCGGGAATGAACACTGAAGCTTTCTTT.

The chain couples TRBV3-1 to TRBJ2-1; 7 nucleotides agree with TRBD2. Germline assignment: CDR1 LGHDT and CDR2 YNNKEL (reference sequence). Trimming at V came to 0 bases and at J to 5 bases, leaving 10 bases not matched to a gene. The CDR3 has 17 amino acids. CDR3 in DNA: TGTGCCAGCAGCCAAGACATTGGGGCTAGCGGCAACAATGAGCAGTTCTTC. This translates into CASSQDIGASGNNEQFF.

This clonotype appeared many times. The chain carries TRBV3-1 and TRBJ2-1, with D hard to call. V lost 4 bases, J lost 7 bases, and 8 bases lay in between. This CDR3 has 12 residues. Germline CDR1 LGHDT, CDR2 YNNKEL (reference sequence). The CDR3 DNA sequence: TGTGCCAGCAGCCGGGTCAGGAATGAGCAGTTCTTC. It yields the protein CASSRVRNEQFF.

The chain recombines TRBV12-3 or TRBV12-4 with TRBJ2-1, with 8 bases identical to TRBD1. V lost 6 bases, J lost 4 bases, and 8 bases stayed unmatched. The CDR3 has 15 amino acids. The CDR3 DNA follows: TGTGCCAGCAGGAAAGACAGGGGCTCGTACAATGAGCAGTTCTTC. Its protein is CASRKDRGSYNEQFF.

This clonotype has only a few counts. An end of the junction does not agree with germline; a read error may underlie this. The chain employs TRBV27 and TRBJ1-5; D is undetermined. CDR1 MNHEY and CDR2 SMNVEV come from the germline V gene (reference sequence). There are 14 residues in the CDR3. CDR3 nucleotide sequence: TGTGCCAGCAGTTTATCCGGGAGCAGTCAGCCCCAGCATTTT. This translates into CASSLSGSSQPQHF.

CDR3 in amino acids: CASSRAIRYEQYF. CDR3 DNA sequence: TGCGCCAGCAGTCGGGCCATTCGCTACGAGCAGTACTTC. The chain is built from TRBV5-1 and TRBJ2-7; D is undetermined. Germline V gene sequence: CDR1 SGHRS, CDR2 YFSETQ. The V end lost 5 bases, the J end lost 3 bases, and 12 bases lay between the germline ends. The CDR3 sequence is 13 residues long.

CDR3 nucleotide sequence: TGTGCCAGCAGCCAACGGGACTCCTACGAGCAGTACTTC. Its translation is CASSQRDSYEQYF. The rearrangement joins TRBV3-1 to TRBJ2-7, with D perhaps matching TRBD2 (5 bases). The CDR3 has 13 amino acids. V lost 2 bases and J lost 0, with 5 bases in between. Germline V gene data show CDR1 as LGHDT and CDR2 as YNNKEL (reference sequence).

The J gene is TRBJ1-5, the V gene TRBV5-1, with D possibly TRBD1 on 6 matching bases. Germline CDR1 SGHRS, CDR2 YFSETQ. V was trimmed by 0 bases and J by 3 bases, leaving 10 bases between them. The CDR3 contains 15 residues. CDR3 coding DNA: TGCGCCAGCAGCTTGGGGACAGTAGACAATCAGCCCCAGCATTTT. This codes for CASSLGTVDNQPQHF.

Here the CDR3 DNA reads TGTGCCAGCAGCTCATGGGCCAACCAAGGCTACACCTTC. Residues: CASSSWANQGYTF. This chain connects TRBV7-9 to TRBJ1-2; D unresolved. Germline loops: CDR1 SEHNR, CDR2 FQNEAQ (reference sequence). This CDR3 is built from 13 residues. V was shortened by 4 bases and J by 8 bases, with 14 bases between the two germline ends. The variable domain in full, completed from reference TRBV7-9 and TRBJ1-2, reads DTGVSQNPRHKITKRGQNVTFRCDPISEHNRLYWYRQTLGQGPEFLTYFQNEAQLEKSRLLSDRFSAERPKGSFSTLEIQRTEQGDSAMYLCASSSWANQGYTFGSGTRLTVV.

The chain links TRBV20-1 to TRBJ1-1; 9 bases are shared with TRBD1. Germline V gene lookup returns CDR1 DFQATT and CDR2 SNEGSKA (reference sequence). The CDR3 covers 14 residues. The J segment lost 0 bases and the V segment lost 6 bases, leaving 5 bases of the junction unmatched. The CDR3 DNA reads as TGCAGTGCGCCGACAGGGGGTCTGAACACTGAAGCTTTCTTT. Its translation is CSAPTGGLNTEAFF.

Ten or more counts support this clonotype. The rearrangement uses TRBV12-3 or TRBV12-4 and TRBJ2-1; no firm D call. This CDR3 spans 16 amino acids. Trimming removed 2 bases from V and 2 bases from J, with 13 bases in between. CDR3 in DNA: TGTGCCAGCAGTTTACTCCAACTTGGCGCCTACAATGAGCAGTTCTTC. It is translated as CASSLLQLGAYNEQFF.

The chain uses TRBV7-9 and TRBJ1-4; tentatively, D is TRBD1 (6 bases). This CDR3 comprises 13 residues. Trimming pared 5 bases from V and 7 bases from J, leaving 11 bases between. CDR1 and CDR2 (germline): SEHNR, FQNEAQ (reference sequence). CDR3 DNA sequence: TGTGCCAGCAGCCCTCAGGGGAGTGAAAAACTGTTTTTT. Its translation: CASSPQGSEKLFF.